Listed below are T cell receptor beta chains from one sample, sequenced in a study of blood T cell dynamics during melanoma immunotherapy. Profiling relied on immunoSEQ multiplex PCR, and the TCRdb table lists in-frame clones only, not all of them. The profile shows roughly 16,000 clones, 90% to 95% of them singletons. The material was blood, obtained from a patient treated with checkpoint blockade. The origin of the receptors is a human donor with melanoma. CDR3s include the opening cysteine and the closing phenylalanine or tryptophan. A row's size may be missing; if present it is once, few, many or a size class.

V: TRBV6-1
J: TRBJ2-3
size: once
CDR3: CASRPDRAGTDTQYF

V: TRBV28
J: TRBJ2-2
size: .
CDR3: CASISPLGQDWNTGELFF

V: TRBV27
J: TRBJ2-1
size: .
CDR3: CASSPGTSSYNEQFF

V: TRBV4-1
J: TRBJ2-1
size: .
CDR3: CASSQGTGTGVYNEQFF

V: TRBV6-1
J: TRBJ2-7
size: few
CDR3: CASSTATGAYEQYF

V: TRBV2
J: TRBJ1-6
size: .
CDR3: CASSGMGQGNSPLHF

V: TRBV5-4
J: TRBJ1-2
size: .
CDR3: CASSRDPTGNYGYTF

V: TRBV2
J: TRBJ2-2
size: few
CDR3: CASTGENTGELFF

V: TRBV30
J: TRBJ1-5
size: few
CDR3: CAWSVGLQPQHF

V: TRBV6-1
J: TRBJ2-7
size: .
CDR3: CASGRVLTYEQYF

V: TRBV7-2
J: TRBJ2-3
size: .
CDR3: CASSLDATSGAQYF

V: TRBV4-3
J: TRBJ2-1
size: .
CDR3: CASSQGRAQTLYNEQFF

V: TRBV4-2
J: TRBJ1-1
size: .
CDR3: CASSPGGAAHTEAFF

V: TRBV7-2
J: TRBJ1-1
size: .
CDR3: CASSLSGAGNTEAFF

V: TRBV18
J: TRBJ2-1
size: .
CDR3: CASSPGTGGLEQFF

V: TRBV28
J: TRBJ1-4
size: .
CDR3: CASSLSGPATNEKLFF

V: TRBV27
J: TRBJ2-6
size: .
CDR3: CASSHRAGANVLTF

V: TRBV5-4
J: TRBJ2-5
size: .
CDR3: CASSLREGQETQYF

V: TRBV11-2
J: TRBJ2-7
size: .
CDR3: CASRKTSGGPYEQYF

V: TRBV7-8
J: TRBJ2-5
size: .
CDR3: CASSYGTAQETQYF

V: TRBV5-1
J: TRBJ1-1
size: .
CDR3: CASTYGSTGGRMNTEAFF

V: TRBV19
J: TRBJ1-1
size: .
CDR3: CASSRGRVNTEAFF

V: TRBV28
J: TRBJ1-1
size: .
CDR3: CASSGTGLMNTEAFF

V: TRBV9
J: TRBJ2-7
size: .
CDR3: CASSVAAGINYEQYF

V: TRBV6-1
J: TRBJ2-5
size: .
CDR3: CASSGYRGRRAQETQYF

V: TRBV25-1
J: TRBJ1-2
size: .
CDR3: CASSESGGGRIGLYTF

V: TRBV12-5
J: TRBJ1-4
size: once
CDR3: CASYRGRDEKLFF

V: TRBV14
J: TRBJ2-5
size: .
CDR3: CASSQEETQYF

V: TRBV9
J: TRBJ2-5
size: .
CDR3: CASSVFGVGETQYF

V: TRBV27
J: TRBJ2-7
size: .
CDR3: CASSFNRGGPYEQYF

V: TRBV19
J: TRBJ2-7
size: .
CDR3: CASSAWTGGRLVSSYEQYF

V: TRBV6-4
J: TRBJ2-5
size: .
CDR3: CASSMDWGETQYF

V: TRBV4-1
J: TRBJ2-1
size: .
CDR3: CASSRLAGVNEQFF

V: TRBV19
J: TRBJ2-6
size: .
CDR3: CASSPGSGANVLTF

V: TRBV6-1
J: TRBJ2-7
size: .
CDR3: CASSVTGLSEQYF

V: TRBV28
J: TRBJ1-1
size: .
CDR3: CASSAHGGDNTEAFF

V: TRBV6-5
J: TRBJ1-1
size: .
CDR3: CASIYYTEAFF

V: TRBV6-5
J: TRBJ2-2
size: .
CDR3: CASSYSGQGATGELFF

V: TRBV28
J: TRBJ1-5
size: .
CDR3: CASSLSGQSSPQHF

V: TRBV6-6
J: TRBJ1-2
size: once
CDR3: CASSLTGGAVGYTF

V: TRBV10-3
J: TRBJ1-6
size: .
CDR3: CAIRRGSDNSPLHF

V: TRBV21-1
J: TRBJ1-1
size: few
CDR3: CASDPRAFF

V: TRBV5-1
J: TRBJ1-1
size: .
CDR3: CASSRGQPTNTEAFF

V: TRBV18
J: TRBJ1-2
size: .
CDR3: CASSPGQGKLKGYTF

V: TRBV6-5
J: TRBJ1-2
size: .
CDR3: CASSYRDRAIYGYTF

V: TRBV7-8
J: TRBJ1-5
size: few
CDR3: CASSLGLGNSNQPQHF

V: TRBV11-2
J: TRBJ1-2
size: .
CDR3: CASNHRGPGYTF

V: TRBV5-1
J: TRBJ1-1
size: .
CDR3: CASSLRTGVGTEAFF

V: TRBV5-1
J: TRBJ1-3
size: .
CDR3: CASSFGQGSPNTIYF

V: TRBV7-3
J: TRBJ1-2
size: .
CDR3: CASSLEAKWHGYTF

V: TRBV2
J: TRBJ2-7
size: .
CDR3: CASSGQAGTQEQYF

V: TRBV29-1
J: TRBJ2-3
size: .
CDR3: CSVGASGGTDTQYF

V: TRBV4-1
J: TRBJ1-5
size: .
CDR3: CASSHGQDSNQPQHF

V: TRBV5-1
J: TRBJ2-3
size: few
CDR3: CASSFIGPSTDTQYF

V: TRBV6-1
J: TRBJ1-1
size: .
CDR3: CASSSQGSTEAFF

V: TRBV19
J: TRBJ1-1
size: .
CDR3: CASGPGGFTEAFF

V: TRBV10-3
J: TRBJ2-7
size: .
CDR3: CAISVAGDSYEQYF

V: TRBV4-2
J: TRBJ1-2
size: .
CDR3: CASRGPDWGYTF

V: TRBV2
J: TRBJ1-4
size: .
CDR3: CASSDRQLNEKLFF